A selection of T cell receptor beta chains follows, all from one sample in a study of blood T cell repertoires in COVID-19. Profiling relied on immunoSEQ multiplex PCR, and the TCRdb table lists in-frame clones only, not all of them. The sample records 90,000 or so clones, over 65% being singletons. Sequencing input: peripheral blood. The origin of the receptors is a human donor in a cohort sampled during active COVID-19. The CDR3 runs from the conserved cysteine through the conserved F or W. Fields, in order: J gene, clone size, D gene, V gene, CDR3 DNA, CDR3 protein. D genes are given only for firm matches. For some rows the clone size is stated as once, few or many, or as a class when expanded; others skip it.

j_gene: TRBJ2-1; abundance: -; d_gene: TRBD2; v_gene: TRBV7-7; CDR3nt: TGTGCTAGCAGCTGGGGACTAGAAAACTACAATGAGCAGTTCTTC; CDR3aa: CASSWGLENYNEQFF
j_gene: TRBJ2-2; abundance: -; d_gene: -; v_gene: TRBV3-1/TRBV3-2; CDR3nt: TGTGCCAGCAGCCAAGAAGCAGGGTATCCCGGGGAGCTGTTTTTT; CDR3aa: CASSQEAGYPGELFF
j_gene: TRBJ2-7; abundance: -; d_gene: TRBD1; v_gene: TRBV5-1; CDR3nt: TGCGCCAGCAGCTACCGGGACAGGGCCTACGAGCAGTACTTC; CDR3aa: CASSYRDRAYEQYF
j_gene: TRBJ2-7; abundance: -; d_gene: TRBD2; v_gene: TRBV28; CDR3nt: TGTGCCAGCACTATAGCTAGCGGGGGGACCTACGAGCAGTACTTC; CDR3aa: CASTIASGGTYEQYF
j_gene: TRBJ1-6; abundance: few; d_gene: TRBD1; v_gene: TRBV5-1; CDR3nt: TGCGCCAGCAGGCAGGGACAGGGTGTTTGGTCACCCCTCCACTTT; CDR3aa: CASRQGQGVWSPLHF
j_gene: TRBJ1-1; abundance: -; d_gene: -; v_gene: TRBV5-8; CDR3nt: TGTGCCAGCAGCAGGGGGACGACGAACACTGAAGCTTTCTTT; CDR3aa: CASSRGTTNTEAFF
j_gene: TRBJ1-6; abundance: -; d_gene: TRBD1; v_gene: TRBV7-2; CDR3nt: TGTGCCAGCAGCGTGACAGGGGGCGATTCACCCCTCCACTTT; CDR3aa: CASSVTGGDSPLHF
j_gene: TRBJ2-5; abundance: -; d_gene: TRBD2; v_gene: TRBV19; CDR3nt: TGTGCCAGTAGTATAACTAGCGGGACTGGCGAGACCCAGTACTTC; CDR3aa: CASSITSGTGETQYF
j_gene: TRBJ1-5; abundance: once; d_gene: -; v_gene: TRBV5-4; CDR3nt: TGTGCCAGCAGCCGGAAGGGAGGGGATCAGCCCCAGCATTTT; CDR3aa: CASSRKGGDQPQHF
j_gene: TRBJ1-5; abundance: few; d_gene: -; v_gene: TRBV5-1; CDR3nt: TGCGCCAGCAGCTTGGACCCAGGGGTTAATCAGCCCCAGCATTTT; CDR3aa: CASSLDPGVNQPQHF
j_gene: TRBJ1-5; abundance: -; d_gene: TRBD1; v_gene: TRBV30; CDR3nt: TGTGCTTTGGAACAGGGGGCTTGGGGCAATCAGCCCCAGCATTTT; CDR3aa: CALEQGAWGNQPQHF
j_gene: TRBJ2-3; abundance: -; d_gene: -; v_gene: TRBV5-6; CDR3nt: TGTGCCAGCAGCTTGGGCGGGGGCACAGATACGCAGTATTTT; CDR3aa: CASSLGGGTDTQYF
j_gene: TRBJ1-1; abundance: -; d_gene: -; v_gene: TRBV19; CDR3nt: TGTGCCAGTAGTATAGCCGCAGGGAGGCTCCCTGAAGCTTTCTTT; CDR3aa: CASSIAAGRLPEAFF
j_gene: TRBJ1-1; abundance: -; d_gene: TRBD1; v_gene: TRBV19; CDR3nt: TGTGCCAGTAGTGCCCGAGGGGGCCCGAACACTGAAGCTTTCTTT; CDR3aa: CASSARGGPNTEAFF
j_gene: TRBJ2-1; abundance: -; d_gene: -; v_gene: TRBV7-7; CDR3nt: TGTGCTAGCGCTAGGACAGCGAGCTCCTACAATGAGCAGTTCTTC; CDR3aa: CASARTASSYNEQFF
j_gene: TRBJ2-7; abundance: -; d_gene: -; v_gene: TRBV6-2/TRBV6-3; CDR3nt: TGTGCCAGCAGTTACCCTCGCCTCAGCTCCTACGAGCAGTACTTC; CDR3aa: CASSYPRLSSYEQYF
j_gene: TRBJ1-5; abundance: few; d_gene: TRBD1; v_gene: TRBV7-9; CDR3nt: TGTGCCAGCAGCTCGACAGGGGGACGCAATCAGCCCCAGCATTTT; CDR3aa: CASSSTGGRNQPQHF
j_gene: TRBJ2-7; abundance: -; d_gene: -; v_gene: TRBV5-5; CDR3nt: TGTGCCAGCAGCGGGGGCATATTGGGGAATCCCCCCTACGAGCAGTACTTC; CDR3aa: CASSGGILGNPPYEQYF
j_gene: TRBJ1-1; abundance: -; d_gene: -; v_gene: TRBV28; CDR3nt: TGTGCCAGCAAAATTCAGGGAACGAACACTGAAGCTTTCTTT; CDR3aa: CASKIQGTNTEAFF
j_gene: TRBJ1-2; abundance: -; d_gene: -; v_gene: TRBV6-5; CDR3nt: TGTGCCAGCAGTTGGGGGGAAGATGGCTACACCTTC; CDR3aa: CASSWGEDGYTF
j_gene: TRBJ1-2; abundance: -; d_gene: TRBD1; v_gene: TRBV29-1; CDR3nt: TGCAGCGTTGATACACAGGGGGTAGACTATGGCTACACCTTC; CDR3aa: CSVDTQGVDYGYTF
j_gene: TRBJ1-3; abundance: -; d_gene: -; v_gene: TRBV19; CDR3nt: TGTGCCAGTAGGACAGACCCGTGGAGGGTCTCTGGAAACACCATATATTTT; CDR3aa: CASRTDPWRVSGNTIYF
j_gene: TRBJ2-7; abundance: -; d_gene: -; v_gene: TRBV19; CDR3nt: TGTGCCAGTAGTATAGCCAACGGGTACGAGCAGTACTTC; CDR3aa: CASSIANGYEQYF
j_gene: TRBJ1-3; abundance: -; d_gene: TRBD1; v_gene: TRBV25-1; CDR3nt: TGTGCCAGCACCGGGACAGGGGTGGGCACCATATATTTT; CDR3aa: CASTGTGVGTIYF
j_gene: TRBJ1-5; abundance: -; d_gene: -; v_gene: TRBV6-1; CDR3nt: TGTGCCAGCAGTGAGGTGACAGCAAGACTTAGCAATCAGCCCCAGCATTTT; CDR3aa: CASSEVTARLSNQPQHF
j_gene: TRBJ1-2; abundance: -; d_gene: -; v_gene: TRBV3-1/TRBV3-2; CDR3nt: TGTGCCAGCAGCCAGGTTGACGGAGCCTATGGCTACACCTTC; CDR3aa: CASSQVDGAYGYTF
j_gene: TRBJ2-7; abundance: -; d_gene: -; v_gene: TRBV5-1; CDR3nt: TGCGCCAGCAGCTTGGACAGTCTTTCCTACGAGCAGTACTTC; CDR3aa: CASSLDSLSYEQYF
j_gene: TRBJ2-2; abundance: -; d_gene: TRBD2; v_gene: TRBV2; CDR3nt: TGTGCCAGCAGTGAACCCGGGACTAGCGGGAGGGTGTTTTTT; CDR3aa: CASSEPGTSGRVFF
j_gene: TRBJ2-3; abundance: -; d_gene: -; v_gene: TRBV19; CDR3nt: TGTGCCAGTAGTATAGAGCGTACAAGGGGGTTTAGCACAGATACGCAGTATTTT; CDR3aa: CASSIERTRGFSTDTQYF
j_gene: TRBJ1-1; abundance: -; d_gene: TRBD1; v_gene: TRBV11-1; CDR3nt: TGTGCCAGCAGCTCGACAGGGGGCAACACTGAAGCTTTCTTT; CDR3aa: CASSSTGGNTEAFF
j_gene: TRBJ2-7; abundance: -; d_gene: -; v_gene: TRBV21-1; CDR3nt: TGTGCCAGCAGCAAAGGCGCCTCGGGGGGAAGCTCCTACGAGCAGTACTTC; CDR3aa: CASSKGASGGSSYEQYF
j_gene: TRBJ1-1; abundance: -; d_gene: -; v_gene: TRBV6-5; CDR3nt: TGTGCCAGCACCAGGAGGGTGAACACTGAAGCTTTCTTT; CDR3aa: CASTRRVNTEAFF
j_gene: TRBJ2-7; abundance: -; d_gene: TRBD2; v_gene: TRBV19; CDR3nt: TGTGCCAGTAGAGGGACTATCCTCTCCTACGAGCAGTACTTC; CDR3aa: CASRGTILSYEQYF
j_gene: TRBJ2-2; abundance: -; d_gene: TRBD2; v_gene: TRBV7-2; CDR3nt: TGTGCCAGCATCCCTCTACTGACTAGCGGGGCCACCGGGGAGCTGTTTTTT; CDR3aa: CASIPLLTSGATGELFF
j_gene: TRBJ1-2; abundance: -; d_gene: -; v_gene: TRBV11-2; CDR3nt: TGTGCCAGCAGCTTATCCACTCGGTATGGCTACACCTTC; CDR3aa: CASSLSTRYGYTF
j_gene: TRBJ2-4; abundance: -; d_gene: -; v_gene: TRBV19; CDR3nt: TGTGCCAGTATTGATGGGGAGGCAGGGAAAAACATTCAGTACTTC; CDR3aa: CASIDGEAGKNIQYF
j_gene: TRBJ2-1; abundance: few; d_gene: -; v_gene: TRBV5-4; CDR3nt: TGTGCCAGCAGCTTGGAACAGATTCAGGTCTACAATGAGCAGTTCTTC; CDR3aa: CASSLEQIQVYNEQFF
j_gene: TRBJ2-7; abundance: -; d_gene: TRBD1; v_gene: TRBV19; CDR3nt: TGTGCCAGTGGGGGAACAGGGGTCCACGAGCAGTACTTC; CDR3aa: CASGGTGVHEQYF
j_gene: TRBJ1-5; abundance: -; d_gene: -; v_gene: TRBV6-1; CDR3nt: TGTGCCAGCAGTGAATCCAATAGCAATCAGCCCCAGCATTTT; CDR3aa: CASSESNSNQPQHF
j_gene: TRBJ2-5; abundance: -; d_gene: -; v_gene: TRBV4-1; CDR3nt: TGCGCCAGCAGCCAAGAAATGGCACAGGTGTTTTTGGCCCAGTACTTC; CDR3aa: CASSQEMAQVFLAQYF
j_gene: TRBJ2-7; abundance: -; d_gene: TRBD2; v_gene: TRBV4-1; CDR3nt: TGCGCCAGCAGCCAAGAAGTAGCGGGAAGTTCCTACGAGCAGTACTTC; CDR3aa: CASSQEVAGSSYEQYF
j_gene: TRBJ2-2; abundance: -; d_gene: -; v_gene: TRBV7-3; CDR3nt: TGTGCCAGCAGCCAACAGGGCTCCGGGGAGCTGTTTTTT; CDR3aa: CASSQQGSGELFF
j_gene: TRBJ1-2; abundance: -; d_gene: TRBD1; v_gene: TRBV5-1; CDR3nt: TGCGCCAGCAGTCCAGAATCGATGGGACAGGCTGGATCTAGCTACACCTTC; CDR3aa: CASSPESMGQAGSSYTF
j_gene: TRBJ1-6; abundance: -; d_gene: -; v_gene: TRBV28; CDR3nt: TGTGCCAGCAGTTTATTGGGGGGGCTTAATTCACCCCTCCACTTT; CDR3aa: CASSLLGGLNSPLHF
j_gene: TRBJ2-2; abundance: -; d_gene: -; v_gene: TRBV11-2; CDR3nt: TGTGCCAGCAGCTCCTCAATTAAGGGGTCGTACACCGGGGAGCTGTTTTTT; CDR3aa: CASSSSIKGSYTGELFF
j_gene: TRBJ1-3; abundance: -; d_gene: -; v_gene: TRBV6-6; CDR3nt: TGTGCCAGCAGTTTTACAGTGGCCTCTGGAAACACCATATATTTT; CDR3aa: CASSFTVASGNTIYF
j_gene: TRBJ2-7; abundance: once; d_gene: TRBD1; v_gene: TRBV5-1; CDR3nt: TGCGCCAGCAGCTTGGGGGATCCTCAGGGGGCCTACGAGCAGTACTTC; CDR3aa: CASSLGDPQGAYEQYF
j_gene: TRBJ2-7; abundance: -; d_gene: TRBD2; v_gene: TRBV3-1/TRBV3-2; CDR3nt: TGTGCCAGCAGCCGCCTCCCCCAACTAGCGGGAGGGCCGAGGGAGCAGTACTTC; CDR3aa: CASSRLPQLAGGPREQYF
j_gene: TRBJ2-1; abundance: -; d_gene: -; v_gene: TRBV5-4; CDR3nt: TGTGCCAGCAGCCAGGGTCTTGAGCAGTTCTTC; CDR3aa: CASSQGLEQFF